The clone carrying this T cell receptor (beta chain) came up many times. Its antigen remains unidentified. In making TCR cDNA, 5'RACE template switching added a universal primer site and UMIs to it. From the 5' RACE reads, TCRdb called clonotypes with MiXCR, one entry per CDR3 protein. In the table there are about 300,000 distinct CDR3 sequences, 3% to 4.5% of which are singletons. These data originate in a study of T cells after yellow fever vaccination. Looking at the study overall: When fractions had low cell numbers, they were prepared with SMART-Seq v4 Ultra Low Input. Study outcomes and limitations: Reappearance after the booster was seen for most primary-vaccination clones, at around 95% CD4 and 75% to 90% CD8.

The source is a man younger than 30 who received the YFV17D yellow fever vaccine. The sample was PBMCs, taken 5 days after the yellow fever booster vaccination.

This CDR3 reads CASSYRYTQYF. In nucleotides, the CDR3 is TGTGCCAGCAGCTACCGTTATACGCAGTATTTT. J is TRBJ2-3 and V is TRBV11-2; D unclear. CDR1 is SGHAT, CDR2 FQNNGV, per germline. The V end was cut by 4 bases, the J end by 7 bases, with 6 bases between. The CDR3 extends over 11 amino acids.